These 15 T cell receptor beta chains came from one sample sequenced in a study of blood T cell repertoires in COVID-19. The protocol was immunoSEQ multiplex PCR, while the TCRdb copy is restricted to in-frame clones and leaves out a portion. In the table there are some 48,000 clones, approximately 86% of which are singletons. The source material was peripheral blood. The receptors originated from a woman older than 75 with acute or convalescent COVID-19.

This chain connects TRBV19 to TRBJ1-1, with TRBD1 matching over 8 bases. This CDR3 has 15 residues. The V gene end was trimmed by 5 bases and the J gene end by 4 bases; junction bases not matched to a gene: 9. Germline V lookup: CDR1 LNHDA, CDR2 SQIVND (reference sequence). CDR3 loop: CASSPRTDRGTEAFF. In DNA, the CDR3 is TGTGCCAGTAGTCCCAGGACAGACAGGGGCACTGAAGCTTTCTTT.

The rearrangement uses TRBV27 and TRBJ2-1, with 10 positions matching TRBD1. Germline-derived CDR1 and CDR2 are MNHEY and SMNVEV (reference sequence). V shed 3 bases, J shed 4 bases, and the junction held 6 bases outside the gene matches. The CDR3 has 16 amino acids. This chain's CDR3 is CASSFAGQGVYNEQFF. The DNA of the CDR3 is TGTGCCAGCAGTTTCGCCGGACAGGGGGTTTACAATGAGCAGTTCTTC.

This clone has only one observation. The chain employs TRBV5-1 and TRBJ1-2, with TRBD1 identical over 11 bases. Per germline, CDR1 SGHRS and CDR2 YFSETQ. Trimming cost V 4 bases and J 8 bases; bases outside gene matches: 4. CDR3 size: 13 residues. DNA for the CDR3: TGCGCCAGCAGCCCCGGGACAGGGGGAGGCTACACCTTC. Amino acids: CASSPGTGGGYTF.

The V and J genes are TRBV25-1 and TRBJ2-7; 7 nucleotides match TRBD1. V trimming: 2 bases; J trimming: 0 bases; junction bases outside the gene matches: 4. This CDR3 comprises 15 residues. Germline CDR1 is MGHDK and CDR2 is SYGVNS. This CDR3 is CASSEPGTDSYEQYF. In nucleotides, the CDR3 is TGTGCCAGCAGTGAACCCGGGACAGACTCCTACGAGCAGTACTTC.

The chain employs TRBV3-1 (or the pseudogene TRBV3-2) and TRBJ1-2; 9 positions match TRBD1. The CDR3 covers 14 residues. V was pared by 2 bases and J by 7 bases, with 5 bases of the junction left unmatched. The germline gives CDR1 LGHDT, CDR2 YNNKEL (reference sequence). CDR3 bases: TGTGCCAGCAGCCAATCCGGGACAGGGCGTGGCTACACCTTC. Protein: CASSQSGTGRGYTF.

J is TRBJ2-3 and V is TRBV6-5, with D perhaps matching TRBD1 (5 bases). V was cut by 2 bases and J by 4 bases, with 16 bases left in between. The CDR3 sequence is 16 residues long. The V gene's germline CDR1 is MNHEY and CDR2 SVGAGI. This CDR3 is CASSYEPGIESDTQYF. In DNA, the CDR3 is TGTGCCAGCAGTTACGAACCAGGGATCGAATCAGATACGCAGTATTTT.

This clone was detected only once. The V call is TRBV5-6, the J call TRBJ1-2, with a tentative D call TRBD1 (6 bases). Germline CDR1 and CDR2: SGHDT and YYEEEE. The CDR3 contains 13 residues. The ends were cut back, 3 bases at V and 5 bases at J, with 11 bases in the middle. The CDR3 loop reads CASSSDRIYGYTF. The CDR3 DNA reads TGTGCCAGCAGCTCCGACAGGATATATGGCTACACCTTC.

This clone was seen only once. The rearrangement links TRBV7-8 to TRBJ1-5; tentatively, D is TRBD1 (5 bases). Between the trimmed V and J ends, which lost 5 bases and 4 bases, there was a span of 12 bases. The CDR3 sequence is 14 residues long. CDR1 is SGHVS, CDR2 FQNEAQ, per germline. CDR3 sequence: CASSLGARNQPQHF. CDR3 DNA sequence: TGTGCCAGCAGCCTAGGGGCCAGGAATCAGCCCCAGCATTTT.

V is TRBV5-4 and J is TRBJ2-5, with 10 positions matching TRBD2. Trimming removed 7 bases from V and 6 bases from J; junction bases left unmatched: 9. Germline V gene sequence: CDR1 SGHNT, CDR2 YYREEE (reference sequence). CDR3 length: 14 residues. CDR3 in amino acids: CASRGAGGPKTQYF. CDR3 sequence (DNA): TGTGCCAGCCGGGGAGCGGGGGGGCCCAAGACCCAGTACTTC. The whole variable domain, filled in from reference TRBV5-4 and TRBJ2-5, reads ETGVTQSPTHLIKTRGQQVTLRCSSQSGHNTVSWYQQALGQGPQFIFQYYREEENGRGNFPPRFSGLQFPNYSSELNVNALELDDSALYLCASRGAGGPKTQYFGPGTRLLVL.

V is TRBV29-1 and J is TRBJ1-4, with a possible D match to TRBD1 (5 bases). Trimming cost V 6 bases and J 5 bases, with 16 bases left between them. CDR1 SQVTM and CDR2 ANQGSEA come from the germline V gene. This CDR3 is built from 14 residues. Here the CDR3 reads CSVGPGGGNEKLFF. The CDR3 region has the DNA TGCAGCGTCGGCCCCGGGGGGGGAAATGAAAAACTGTTTTTT.

The chain employs TRBV9 and TRBJ2-3, with TRBD2 matching 7 bases. V trimming: 7 bases; J trimming: 6 bases; junction bases outside the gene matches: 8. The germline gives CDR1 SGDLS, CDR2 YYNGEE. This CDR3 spans 13 amino acids. The CDR3 is CASGYGLEDTQYF. CDR3 DNA: TGTGCCAGCGGATACGGACTAGAGGATACGCAGTATTTT.

The CDR3 here is CAWSKPRRGETQYF. In nucleotides, the CDR3 is TGTGCCTGGAGTAAGCCCCGCCGGGGGGAGACCCAGTACTTC. This rearrangement joins TRBV30 to TRBJ2-5; TRBD2 is a possible D gene (6 bases). There are 14 residues in the CDR3. Germline CDR1 GTSNPN, CDR2 SVGIG (reference sequence). V was pared by 2 bases and J by 5 bases, with 15 bases between. Full variable domain (outside the CDR3, taken from reference TRBV30 and TRBJ2-5): SQTIHQWPATLVQPVGSPLSLECTVEGTSNPNLYWYRQAAGRGLQLLFYSVGIGQISSEVPQNLSASRPQDRQFILSSKKLLLSDSGFYLCAWSKPRRGETQYFGPGTRLLVL.

The table lists this clone with a count of one. This chain uses TRBV6-6 with TRBJ1-1; 7 bases match TRBD1. Looked up from germline, CDR1 is MNHNY and CDR2 is SVGAGI (reference sequence). This CDR3 is 13 amino acids long. Trimming took 6 bases from V and 6 from J; bases not matched to a gene: 7. The CDR3 here is CASSGQVGAEAFF. The CDR3 region has the DNA TGTGCCAGCAGCGGACAGGTTGGAGCTGAAGCTTTCTTT.

CDR3 DNA: TGTGCCAGCAGCTTAGACAACAGGATTAACACTGAAGCTTTCTTT. This encodes CASSLDNRINTEAFF. The chain recombines TRBV11-2 with TRBJ1-1, with D perhaps matching TRBD1 (5 bases). Trimming removed 0 bases at V and 2 bases at J, with 10 bases between. The germline CDR1 and CDR2 sequences are SGHAT and FQNNGV. This CDR3 has 15 amino acids.

The V gene is TRBV5-5, the J gene TRBJ2-3; maybe TRBD1 (5 bases). Germline CDR1 is SGHKS and CDR2 is YYEKEE (reference sequence). V was pared by 4 bases and J by 5 bases, with 17 bases between. This CDR3 spans 15 amino acids. The CDR3 DNA is TGTGCCAGCAGCCCGATGGGCAGGGTAATAGATACGCAGTATTTT. Its protein product is CASSPMGRVIDTQYF.